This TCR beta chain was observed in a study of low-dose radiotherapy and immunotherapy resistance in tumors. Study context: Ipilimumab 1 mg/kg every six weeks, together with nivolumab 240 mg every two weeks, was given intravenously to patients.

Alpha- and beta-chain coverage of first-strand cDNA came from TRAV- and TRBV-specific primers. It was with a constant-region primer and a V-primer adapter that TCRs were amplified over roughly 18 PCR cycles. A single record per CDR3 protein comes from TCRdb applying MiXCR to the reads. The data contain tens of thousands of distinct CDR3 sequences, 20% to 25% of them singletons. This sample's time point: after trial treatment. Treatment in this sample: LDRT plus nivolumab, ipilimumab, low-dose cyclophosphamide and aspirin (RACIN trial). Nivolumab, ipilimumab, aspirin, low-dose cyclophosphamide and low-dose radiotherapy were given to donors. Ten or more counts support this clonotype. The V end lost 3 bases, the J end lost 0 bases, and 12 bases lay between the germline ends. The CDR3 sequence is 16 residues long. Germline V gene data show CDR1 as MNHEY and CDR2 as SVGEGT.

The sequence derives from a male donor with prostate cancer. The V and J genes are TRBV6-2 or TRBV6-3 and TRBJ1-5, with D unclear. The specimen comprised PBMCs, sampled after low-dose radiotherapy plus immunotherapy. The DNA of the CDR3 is TGTGCCAGCAGTTATTCAGGTTTAAGTAGCAATCAGCCCCAGCATTTT. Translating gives CASSYSGLSSNQPQHF.